This T cell receptor (beta chain) was found in a study of blood T cells in healthy people across ages. V dropped 5 bases and J dropped 0 bases, with 10 bases sitting between them. The CDR3 totals 14 residues. Peripheral blood samples of roughly 10 milliliters were drawn from each donor. Isolated per sample were at least 6 million PBMCs. Per sample, at least 5 micrograms of total RNA were extracted. A sample-barcoded 5' primer and a J-beta primer mix were used in a second PCR of about 7 to 11 cycles. Any given sample supplied a minimum of 2.5 million CDR3-containing paired-end reads. TCRdb processed the 5' RACE reads anew with MiXCR; each CDR3 protein has one entry. The sample includes roughly 1.6 million distinct CDR3 sequences, around 35% of them seen just once. This clonotype was counted only a few times.

Sequenced sample: blood. This TCR was recovered from a woman aged 30 to 39 in good health. V is TRBV12-3 or TRBV12-4 and J is TRBJ1-1, with D possibly matching TRBD1 (6 bases). CDR3 nucleotide sequence: TGTGCCAGCAGTCGGGACACCATGAACACTGAAGCTTTCTTT. Translation: CASSRDTMNTEAFF.